Detailed here is one T cell receptor (beta chain). Antigen: not known. The data originate from a study of cytomegalovirus exposure and HLA in healthy donors. Background on the study: A previous analysis identified 95 million to 130 million unique TCR beta sequences derived from 180 million or so T cells. An early release of data contained approximately 85 million unique TCRs, which came from HLA-typed donors. Study outcomes and limitations: Later analysis associated a missense DCLRE1C variant with TCR beta V- and J-gene trimming. A later analysis reportedly found that, within productive TCRs, an Asian-associated ancestry cluster had fewer N-insertions than the mean observed across the roughly 690 donors.

Primers included in the PCR were 60 Vbeta and 13 Jbeta primers. Assay used: immunoSEQ multiplex PCR; TCRdb lists only in-frame clones, some missing. The sample table includes some 110,000 clones. Germline CDR1 KGHSH, CDR2 LQKENI. V lost 3 bases and J lost 5; bases outside the gene matches: 9. The CDR3 covers 15 residues. The chain recombines TRBV18 with TRBJ1-1, with 7 nucleotides matching TRBD1. The sequenced sample consisted of PBMCs. This receptor was obtained from a man aged 25 to 40 in good health and CMV-seronegative. The CDR3 DNA reads TGTGCCAGCTCACCGCCTTCGGGACAGTATACTGAAGCTTTCTTT. The encoded protein is CASSPPSGQYTEAFF.